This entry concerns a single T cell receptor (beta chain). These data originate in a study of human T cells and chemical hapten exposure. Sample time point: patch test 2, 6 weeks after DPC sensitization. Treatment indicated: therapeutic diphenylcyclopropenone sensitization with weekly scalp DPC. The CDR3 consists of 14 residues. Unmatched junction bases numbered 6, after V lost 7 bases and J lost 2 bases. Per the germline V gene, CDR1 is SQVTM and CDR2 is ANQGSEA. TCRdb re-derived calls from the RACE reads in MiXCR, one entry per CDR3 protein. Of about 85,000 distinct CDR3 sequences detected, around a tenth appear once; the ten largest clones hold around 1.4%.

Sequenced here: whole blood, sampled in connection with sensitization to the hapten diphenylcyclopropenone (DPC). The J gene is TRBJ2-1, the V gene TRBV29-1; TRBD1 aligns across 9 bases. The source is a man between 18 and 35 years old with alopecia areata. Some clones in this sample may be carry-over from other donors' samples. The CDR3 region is CSALQGATYNEQFF. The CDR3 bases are TGCAGCGCCCTACAGGGGGCCACCTACAATGAGCAGTTCTTC.